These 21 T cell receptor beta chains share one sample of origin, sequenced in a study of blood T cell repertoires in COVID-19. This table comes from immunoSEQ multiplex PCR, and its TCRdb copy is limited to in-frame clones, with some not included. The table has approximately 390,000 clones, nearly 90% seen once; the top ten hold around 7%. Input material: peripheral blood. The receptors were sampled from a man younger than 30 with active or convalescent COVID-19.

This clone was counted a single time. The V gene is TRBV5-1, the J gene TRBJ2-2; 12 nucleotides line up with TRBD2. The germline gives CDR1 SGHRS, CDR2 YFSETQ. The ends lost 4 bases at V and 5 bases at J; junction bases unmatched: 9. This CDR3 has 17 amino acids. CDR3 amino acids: CASSRRLAGDLTGELFF. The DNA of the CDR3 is TGCGCCAGCAGCCGAAGACTAGCGGGAGATTTGACCGGGGAGCTGTTTTTT. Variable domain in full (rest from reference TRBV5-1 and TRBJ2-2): KAGVTQTPRYLIKTRGQQVTLSCSPISGHRSVSWYQQTPGQGLQFLFEYFSETQRNKGNFPGRFSGRQFSNSRSEMNVSTLELGDSALYLCASSRRLAGDLTGELFFGEGSRLTVL.

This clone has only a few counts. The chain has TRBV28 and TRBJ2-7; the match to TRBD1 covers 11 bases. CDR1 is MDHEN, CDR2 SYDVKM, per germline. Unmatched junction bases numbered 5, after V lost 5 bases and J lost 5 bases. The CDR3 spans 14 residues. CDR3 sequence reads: CASSRDRGFDEQYF. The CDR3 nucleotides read TGTGCCAGCAGTCGGGACAGGGGGTTCGACGAGCAGTACTTC. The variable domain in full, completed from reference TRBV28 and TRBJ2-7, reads DVKVTQSSRYLVKRTGEKVFLECVQDMDHENMFWYRQDPGLGLRLIYFSYDVKMKEKGDIPEGYSVSREKKERFSLILESASTNQTSMYLCASSRDRGFDEQYFGPGTRLTVT.

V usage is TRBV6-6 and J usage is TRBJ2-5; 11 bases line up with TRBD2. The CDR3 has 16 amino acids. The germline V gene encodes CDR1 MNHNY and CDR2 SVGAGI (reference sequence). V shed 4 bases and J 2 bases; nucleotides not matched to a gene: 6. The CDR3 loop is CASSSTSGSGQETQYF. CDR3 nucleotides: TGTGCCAGCAGTTCTACTAGCGGGAGTGGGCAAGAGACCCAGTACTTC.

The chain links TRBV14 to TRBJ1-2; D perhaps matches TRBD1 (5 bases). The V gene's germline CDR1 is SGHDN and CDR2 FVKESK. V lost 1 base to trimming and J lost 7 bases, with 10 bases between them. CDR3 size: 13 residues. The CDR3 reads CASSQGGKSGYTF. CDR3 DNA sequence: TGTGCCAGCAGCCAAGGGGGCAAGAGTGGCTACACCTTC.

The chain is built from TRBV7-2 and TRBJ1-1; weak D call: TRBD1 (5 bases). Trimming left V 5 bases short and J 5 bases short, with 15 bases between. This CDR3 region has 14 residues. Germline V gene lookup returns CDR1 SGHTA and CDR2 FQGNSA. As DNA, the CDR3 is TGTGCCAGCAGCCGTCGTTGGGGGGGTACTGAAGCTTTCTTT. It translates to CASSRRWGGTEAFF.

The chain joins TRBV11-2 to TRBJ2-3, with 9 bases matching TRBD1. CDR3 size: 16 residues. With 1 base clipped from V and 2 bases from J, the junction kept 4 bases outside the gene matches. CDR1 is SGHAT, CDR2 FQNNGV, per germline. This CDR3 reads CASSLVGQGTTDTQYF. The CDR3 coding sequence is TGTGCCAGCAGCTTAGTTGGACAGGGGACCACAGATACGCAGTATTTT. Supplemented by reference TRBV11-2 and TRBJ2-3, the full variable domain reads EAGVAQSPRYKIIEKRQSVAFWCNPISGHATLYWYQQILGQGPKLLIQFQNNGVVDDSQLPKDRFSAERLKGVDSTLKIQPAKLEDSAVYLCASSLVGQGTTDTQYFGPGTRLTVL.

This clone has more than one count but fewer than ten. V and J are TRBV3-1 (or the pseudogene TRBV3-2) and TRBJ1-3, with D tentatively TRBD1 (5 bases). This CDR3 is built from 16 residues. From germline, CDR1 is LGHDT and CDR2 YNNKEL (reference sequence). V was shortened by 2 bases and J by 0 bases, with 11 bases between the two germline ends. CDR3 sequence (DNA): TGTGCCAGCAGCCAAACAGGCAGTAACTCTGGAAACACCATATATTTT. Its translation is CASSQTGSNSGNTIYF.

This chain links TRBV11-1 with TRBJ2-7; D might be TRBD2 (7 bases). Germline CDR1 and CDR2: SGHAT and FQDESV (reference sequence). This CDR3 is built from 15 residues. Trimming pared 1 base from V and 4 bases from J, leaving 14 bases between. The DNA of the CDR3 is TGTGCCAGCAGCTTAGGCCCGGGGGGCACTTACGAGCAGTACTTC. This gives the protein CASSLGPGGTYEQYF.

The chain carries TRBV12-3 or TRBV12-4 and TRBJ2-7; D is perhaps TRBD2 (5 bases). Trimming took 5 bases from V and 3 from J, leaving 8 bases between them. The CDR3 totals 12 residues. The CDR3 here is CASSEGNYEQYF. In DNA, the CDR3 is TGTGCCAGCAGTGAGGGAAACTACGAGCAGTACTTC.

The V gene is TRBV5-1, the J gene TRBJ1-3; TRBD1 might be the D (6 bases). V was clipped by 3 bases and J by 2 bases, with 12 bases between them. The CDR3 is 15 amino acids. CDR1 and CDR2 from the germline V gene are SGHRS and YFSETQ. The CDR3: CASSYDRSAGNTIYF. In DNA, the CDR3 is TGCGCCAGCAGCTATGACAGGTCGGCTGGAAACACCATATATTTT.

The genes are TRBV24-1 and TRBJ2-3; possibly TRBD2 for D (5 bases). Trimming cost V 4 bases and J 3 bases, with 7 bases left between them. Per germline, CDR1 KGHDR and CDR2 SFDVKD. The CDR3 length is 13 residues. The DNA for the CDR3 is TGTGCCACCAGTGAGCGGAGGACAGATACGCAGTATTTT. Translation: CATSERRTDTQYF.

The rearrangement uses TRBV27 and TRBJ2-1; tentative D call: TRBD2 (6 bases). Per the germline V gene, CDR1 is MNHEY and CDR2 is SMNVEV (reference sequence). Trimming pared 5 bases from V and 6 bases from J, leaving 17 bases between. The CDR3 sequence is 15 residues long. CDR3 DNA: TGTGCCAGCAGTCCCTTGGGTCGGGACTTCAATGAGCAGTTCTTC. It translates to CASSPLGRDFNEQFF.

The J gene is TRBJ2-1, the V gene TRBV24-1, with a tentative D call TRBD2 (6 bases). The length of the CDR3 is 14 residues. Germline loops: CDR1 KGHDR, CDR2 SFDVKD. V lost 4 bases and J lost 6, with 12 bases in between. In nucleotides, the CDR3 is TGTGCCACCAGTGACCCCGGGGGACTCAATGAGCAGTTCTTC. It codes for CATSDPGGLNEQFF.

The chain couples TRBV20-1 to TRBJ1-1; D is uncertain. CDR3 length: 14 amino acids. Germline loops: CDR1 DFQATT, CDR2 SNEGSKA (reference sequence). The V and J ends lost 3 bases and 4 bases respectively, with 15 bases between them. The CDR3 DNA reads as TGCAGTGCTAGTCGTATCCCTCCCAGCACTGAAGCTTTCTTT. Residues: CSASRIPPSTEAFF.

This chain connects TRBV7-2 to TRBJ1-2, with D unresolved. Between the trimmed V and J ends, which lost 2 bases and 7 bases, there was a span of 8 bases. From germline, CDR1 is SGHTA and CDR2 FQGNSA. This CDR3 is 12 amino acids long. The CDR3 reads CASSLTGIGYTF. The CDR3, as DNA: TGTGCCAGCAGCTTAACGGGGATTGGCTACACCTTC.

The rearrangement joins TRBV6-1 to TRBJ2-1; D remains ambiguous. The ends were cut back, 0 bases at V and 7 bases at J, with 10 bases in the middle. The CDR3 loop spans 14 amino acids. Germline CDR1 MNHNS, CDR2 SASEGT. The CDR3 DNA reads TGTGCCAGCAGTGAAGCGCTTGGTAGAAATGAGCAGTTCTTC. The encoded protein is CASSEALGRNEQFF.

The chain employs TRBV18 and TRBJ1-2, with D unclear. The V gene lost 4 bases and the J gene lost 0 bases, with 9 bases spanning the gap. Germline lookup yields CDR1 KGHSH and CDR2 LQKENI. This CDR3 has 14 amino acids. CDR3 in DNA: TGTGCCAGCTCACTCTTGCAGGCTAACTATGGCTACACCTTC. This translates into CASSLLQANYGYTF.

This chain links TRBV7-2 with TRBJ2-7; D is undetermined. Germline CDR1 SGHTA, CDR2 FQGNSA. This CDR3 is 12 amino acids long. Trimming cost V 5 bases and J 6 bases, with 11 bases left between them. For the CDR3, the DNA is TGTGCCAGCAGCCCCCGTTTGGCCGAGCAGTACTTC. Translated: CASSPRLAEQYF.

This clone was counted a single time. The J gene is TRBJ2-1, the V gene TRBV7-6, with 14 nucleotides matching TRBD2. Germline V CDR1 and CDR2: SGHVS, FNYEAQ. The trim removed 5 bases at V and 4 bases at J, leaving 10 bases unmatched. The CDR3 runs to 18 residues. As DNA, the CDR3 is TGTGCCAGCAGCGGGCCAGGGACTAGCGGGGGCCTATACAATGAGCAGTTCTTC. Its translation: CASSGPGTSGGLYNEQFF. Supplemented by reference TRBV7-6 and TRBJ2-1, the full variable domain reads GAGVSQSPRYKVTKRGQDVALRCDPISGHVSLYWYRQALGQGPEFLTYFNYEAQQDKSGLPNDRFSAERPEGSISTLTIQRTEQRDSAMYRCASSGPGTSGGLYNEQFFGPGTRLTVL.

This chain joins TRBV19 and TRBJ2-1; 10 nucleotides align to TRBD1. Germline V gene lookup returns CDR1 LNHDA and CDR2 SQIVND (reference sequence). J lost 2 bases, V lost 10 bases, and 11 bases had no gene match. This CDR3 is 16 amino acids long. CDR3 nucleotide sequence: TGTGCCACCAACGACTGGGACAGGGGACCCTACAATGAGCAGTTCTTC. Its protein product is CATNDWDRGPYNEQFF.

CDR3 nucleotide sequence: TGCGCCAGCAGCCAATCGGTCCCCCCAACTAATGAAAAACTGTTTTTT. It specifies CASSQSVPPTNEKLFF. The gene calls are TRBV4-1 and TRBJ1-4; D is uncertain. The CDR3 covers 16 residues. V was clipped by 2 bases and J by 0 bases, with 10 bases between them. Germline V gene data show CDR1 as MGHRA and CDR2 as YSYEKL.